These 16 T cell receptor beta chains were all obtained from the same sample, sequenced in a study of low-dose radiotherapy and immunotherapy resistance in tumors. Both TCRalpha and TCRbeta chains were reverse transcribed with V-gene-specific primers. The authors amplified TCRs for around 20 PCR cycles with a constant-region primer and a V-primer adapter. Using its own MiXCR run on the reads, TCRdb lists one record per CDR3 protein. The sample gives approximately 84,000 distinct CDR3 sequences, 15% to 20% of which show up once; over 1.2% is in the top ten. The time point was: after trial treatment. Treatment indicated: LDRT plus nivolumab, ipilimumab, low-dose cyclophosphamide and aspirin (RACIN trial). The sample was PBMCs, taken after low-dose radiotherapy plus immunotherapy. The receptors here all came from a male donor with prostate cancer.

CDR3 sequence: CAWSGQGAQPQHF. The CDR3 DNA follows: TGTGCCTGGAGTGGACAGGGGGCTCAGCCCCAGCATTTT. This chain connects TRBV30 to TRBJ1-5, with 10 bases aligning to TRBD1. The CDR3 length is 13 residues. V dropped 1 base and J dropped 6; count of bases not matched to a gene: 0. CDR1 is GTSNPN and CDR2 is SVGIG in the germline V gene (reference sequence).

This clonotype was seen repeatedly, ten times or more. This chain links TRBV19 with TRBJ2-2; D gene unclear. This CDR3 is built from 17 residues. Germline V gene sequence: CDR1 LNHDA, CDR2 SQIVND (reference sequence). V gave up 3 bases and J gave up 1 base, with 15 bases separating them. The CDR3 DNA reads as TGTGCCAGTAGTATCATCCCCGGGTTGGTGAACACCGGGGAGCTGTTTTTT. Translation: CASSIIPGLVNTGELFF.

The chain links TRBV12-3 or TRBV12-4 to TRBJ2-1; the D is unclear. V was trimmed by 4 bases and J by 9 bases, leaving 7 bases between them. CDR3 size: 11 residues. The CDR3 loop is CASSSRSEQFF. DNA for the CDR3: TGTGCCAGCAGTTCTAGATCTGAGCAGTTCTTC.

This clonotype was seen a few times. The chain employs TRBV13 and TRBJ2-1, with TRBD2 matching 7 bases. Germline V gives CDR1 PRHDT, CDR2 FYEKMQ (reference sequence). The junction had 8 bases not matched to a gene; V was cut back by 8 bases and J by 7 bases. The CDR3 has 13 amino acids. For the CDR3, the DNA is TGTGCCAGCGAATGGAAGGGAGGGAATGAGCAGTTCTTC. As protein: CASEWKGGNEQFF. Drawing the rest from reference TRBV13 and TRBJ2-1, the complete variable domain is AAGVIQSPRHLIKEKRETATLKCYPIPRHDTVYWYQQGPGQDPQFLISFYEKMQSDKGSIPDRFSAQQFSDYHSELNMSSLELGDSALYFCASEWKGGNEQFFGPGTRLTVL.

In the case of this clonotype: A far larger clone lies a single base away; this is likely a read error. The chain joins TRBV6-2 or TRBV6-3 to TRBJ2-1, with 7 nucleotides matching TRBD2. CDR1 and CDR2 from the germline V gene are MNHEY and SVGEGT. CDR3 length equals 14 residues. Trimming took 5 bases from V and 10 from J; bases not matched to a gene: 11. The CDR3 reads CASSVRGSLDEQFF. In nucleotides, the CDR3 is TGTGCCAGCAGTGTTCGCGGGAGTCTCGACGAGCAGTTCTTC.

This clonotype was recorded many times. The rearrangement links TRBV5-1 to TRBJ2-6; 11 bases map to TRBD2. The J segment lost 0 bases and the V segment lost 3 bases, leaving 2 bases of the junction unmatched. Germline assignment: CDR1 SGHRS and CDR2 YFSETQ. This CDR3 is built from 17 residues. The chain's CDR3 is CASSSGTSGSGANVLTF. CDR3 bases: TGCGCCAGCAGCTCCGGGACTAGCGGCTCTGGGGCCAACGTCCTGACTTTC. Based on the CDR3 plus reference TRBV5-1 and TRBJ2-6, the full variable domain is KAGVTQTPRYLIKTRGQQVTLSCSPISGHRSVSWYQQTPGQGLQFLFEYFSETQRNKGNFPGRFSGRQFSNSRSEMNVSTLELGDSALYLCASSSGTSGSGANVLTFGAGSRLTVL.

This clonotype was recorded many times. This chain connects TRBV29-1 to TRBJ2-1; possible D gene TRBD2, 5 bases. CDR1 and CDR2 (germline): SQVTM, ANQGSEA. Trimming left V 7 bases short and J 4 bases short, with 17 bases between. The CDR3 runs to 14 residues. CDR3 in amino acids: CSGVDGIGYNEQFF. In DNA form, the CDR3 reads TGCAGCGGGGTGGACGGGATCGGTTACAATGAGCAGTTCTTC.

This clonotype was seen repeatedly, ten times or more. The chain links TRBV13 to TRBJ2-2; 8 bases are shared with TRBD1. The CDR3 is 15 residues long. Germline V gene sequence: CDR1 PRHDT, CDR2 FYEKMQ (reference sequence). Germline trimming cut 4 bases from V and 4 bases from J; bases unmatched to any gene: 5. The CDR3 loop is CASSYGQGGTGELFF. The DNA for the CDR3 is TGTGCCAGCAGCTACGGACAGGGCGGCACCGGGGAGCTGTTTTTT.

This clonotype has at least ten counts. CDR3 in amino acids: CASSLEGRSIIDEQFF. The CDR3 DNA follows: TGCGCCAGCAGCTTGGAAGGACGGAGTATCATCGATGAGCAGTTCTTC. This chain links TRBV5-1 with TRBJ2-1, with D hard to call. The length of the CDR3 is 16 residues. CDR1 is SGHRS, CDR2 YFSETQ, per germline. V gave up 0 bases and J gave up 8 bases, with 18 bases separating them.

Many counts were recorded for this clonotype. The V and J genes are TRBV28 and TRBJ2-7; 10 positions match TRBD1. The CDR3 is made up of 15 amino acids. V was clipped by 2 bases and J by 2 bases; unmatched bases: 3. Germline V gene lookup returns CDR1 MDHEN and CDR2 SYDVKM. CDR3 bases: TGTGCCAGCAGTTTACCCGGGACAGGGGCCTACGAGCAGTACTTC. Its protein product is CASSLPGTGAYEQYF.

This clonotype turned up a few times. The chain recombines TRBV5-1 with TRBJ1-2; D gene unclear. The CDR3 contains 12 residues. CDR1 is SGHRS and CDR2 is YFSETQ in the germline V gene. The germline V and J ends were trimmed by 4 bases and 6 bases, with 10 bases remaining between them. For the CDR3, the DNA is TGCGCCAGCAGCCAGGATACGGATGGCTACACCTTC. Translation gives CASSQDTDGYTF.

This clonotype was counted ten times or more. The rearrangement joins TRBV6-1 to TRBJ1-1; 8 bases map to TRBD1. Looked up from germline, CDR1 is MNHNS and CDR2 is SASEGT. The CDR3 consists of 13 residues. Losses at the gene ends were 6 bases for V and 3 bases for J; bases not matched to a gene: 3. The CDR3 loop is CASRRTGYTEAFF. In DNA form, the CDR3 reads TGTGCCAGCAGGAGGACAGGGTACACTGAAGCTTTCTTT.

In its sample, this clonotype was seen many times. The rearrangement uses TRBV10-3 and TRBJ2-1, with a possible D match to TRBD2 (5 bases). The CDR3 is 13 amino acids. With 6 bases removed from V and 2 bases from J, the gap between germline ends came to 8 bases. Germline V gene data show CDR1 as ENHRY and CDR2 as SYGVKD. The CDR3 is CAISPGAYNEQFF. CDR3 sequence (DNA): TGTGCCATCAGCCCCGGGGCCTACAATGAGCAGTTCTTC.

In its sample, this clonotype was seen once. A far larger clone is just one base off, so this is likely a read error. This chain uses TRBV4-3 with TRBJ1-2, with D unresolved. This CDR3 contains 15 residues. Germline V CDR1 and CDR2: LGHNA, YSLEER. In nucleotides, the CDR3 is TGCGCCAGCAGCCAAGGATCATCTACTAACTATGACTACACCTTC. Translating gives CASSQGSSTNYDYTF.

This clonotype was recorded at least ten times. The genes are TRBV28 and TRBJ1-5; 8 bases agree with TRBD1. The CDR3 totals 15 residues. Germline CDR1 MDHEN, CDR2 SYDVKM. V dropped 3 bases and J dropped 2; count of bases not matched to a gene: 3. The CDR3 is CASSFQGAGNQPQHF. The CDR3 coding sequence is TGTGCCAGCAGTTTTCAGGGGGCGGGCAATCAGCCCCAGCATTTT. The variable domain in full, completed from reference TRBV28 and TRBJ1-5, reads DVKVTQSSRYLVKRTGEKVFLECVQDMDHENMFWYRQDPGLGLRLIYFSYDVKMKEKGDIPEGYSVSREKKERFSLILESASTNQTSMYLCASSFQGAGNQPQHFGDGTRLSIL.

This clonotype was found many times. The CDR3 sequence is CSVESPTGKGGFSQYF. The CDR3 region has the DNA TGCAGCGTAGAGAGCCCGACAGGCAAAGGTGGGTTCTCGCAGTACTTC. The V call is TRBV29-1, the J call TRBJ2-7; tentatively, D is TRBD1 (6 bases). The CDR3 covers 16 residues. Trimming took off 6 bases at V and 9 bases at J, with 30 bases between the two ends. Germline V lookup: CDR1 SQVTM, CDR2 ANQGSEA.